Listed here is a single T cell receptor beta chain. Antigen: not known. This entry is derived from a study of T cell repertoires in cytomegalovirus infection. About the research overall: It was recently identified HLA-C-restricted and well-studied HLA-B-restricted CMV epitopes that the study used. An indication of both CMV infection and matching HLA type came from public TCR beta signatures.

TCRdb recomputed calls from the reads with MiXCR, one row per CDR3 protein. The table records roughly 920,000 distinct CDR3 sequences, roughly 31% of them present only once. The study, taken as a whole, reports: Carriage of CMV together with the relevant HLA was identifiable through cumulative public TCR beta family frequency.

The CDR3 extends over 15 amino acids. V lost 6 bases to trimming and J lost 1 base, with 12 bases between them. Germline CDR1 reads MNHEY; CDR2 reads SMNVEV (reference sequence). V is TRBV27 and J is TRBJ1-4; no clear D gene. The source was cultured CD8+ T cells from PBMCs, collected from culture after CMV antigen stimulation. This receptor was taken from a human donor in good health (CMV status not recorded). Some clones in this sample may be carry-over from other donors' samples. This CDR3 is CASSATGRTNEKLFF. The CDR3 DNA reads as TGTGCCAGCAGCGCGACGGGGAGAACTAATGAAAAACTGTTTTTT.